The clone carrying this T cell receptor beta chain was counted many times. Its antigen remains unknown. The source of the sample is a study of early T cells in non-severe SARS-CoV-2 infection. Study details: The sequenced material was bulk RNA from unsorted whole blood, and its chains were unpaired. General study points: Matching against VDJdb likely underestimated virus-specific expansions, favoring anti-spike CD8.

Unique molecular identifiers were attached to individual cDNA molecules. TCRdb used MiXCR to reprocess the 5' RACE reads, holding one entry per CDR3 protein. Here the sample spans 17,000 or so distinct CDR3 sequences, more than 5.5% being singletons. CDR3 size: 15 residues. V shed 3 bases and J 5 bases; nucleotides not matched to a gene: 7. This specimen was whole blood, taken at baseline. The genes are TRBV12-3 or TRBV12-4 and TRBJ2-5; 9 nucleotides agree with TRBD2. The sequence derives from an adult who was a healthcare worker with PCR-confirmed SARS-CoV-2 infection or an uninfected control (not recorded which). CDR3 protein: CASSFQAGGKETQYF. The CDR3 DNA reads TGTGCCAGCAGTTTCCAAGCGGGGGGAAAGGAGACCCAGTACTTC.